Listed here are 5 T cell receptor beta chains from one sample, sequenced in a study of blood T cell repertoires in COVID-19. Sequencing was performed with immunoSEQ multiplex PCR; in TCRdb, only in-frame clones are kept and a portion is missing. The sample has some 390,000 clones, around 91% seen once. What was sequenced was PBMCs or T cells enriched from blood (not recorded which). These receptor sequences come from a man aged 30 to 39 who had recovered from COVID-19.

The CDR3 spells CSVTGINTVATEAFF. For the CDR3, the DNA is TGCAGCGTCACAGGTATAAATACGGTGGCCACTGAAGCTTTCTTT. The chain links TRBV29-1 to TRBJ1-1, with D possibly matching TRBD1 (5 bases). Germline V CDR1 and CDR2: SQVTM, ANQGSEA. The CDR3 has 15 residues. Trimming removed 6 bases from V and 4 bases from J, with 21 bases in between.

The table lists this clone with a few counts. V usage is TRBV5-4 and J usage is TRBJ2-5; no reliable D call. The germline V gene has CDR1 SGHNT and CDR2 YYREEE (reference sequence). The CDR3 is 13 residues long. The ends were cut back, 4 bases at V and 2 bases at J, with 9 bases in the middle. The CDR3 bases are TGTGCCAGCAGCCCGCTAAATCAAGAGACCCAGTACTTC. Its protein is CASSPLNQETQYF.

The rearrangement links TRBV28 to TRBJ1-5, with a tentative D call TRBD1 (5 bases). The V and J ends lost 6 bases and 5 bases respectively, with 20 bases between them. This CDR3 spans 16 amino acids. Germline CDR1 and CDR2: MDHEN and SYDVKM. DNA of the CDR3: TGTGCCAGCAGCTATTTTGGGGGGGTAGCGGATCAGCCCCAGCATTTT. Translation: CASSYFGGVADQPQHF.

This chain uses TRBV3-1 (or the pseudogene TRBV3-2) with TRBJ2-7, with TRBD2 identical over 9 bases. The junction had 7 bases not matched to a gene; V was cut back by 7 bases and J by 3 bases. From germline, CDR1 is LGHDT and CDR2 YNNKEL (reference sequence). This CDR3 spans 14 amino acids. CDR3 sequence: CASTTREGGYEQYF. The CDR3 DNA reads TGTGCCAGCACCACGCGGGAGGGTGGCTACGAGCAGTACTTC.

The chain is built from TRBV6-1 and TRBJ1-5; TRBD1 matches 8 bases. Germline CDR1 reads MNHNS; CDR2 reads SASEGT. Trimming at V came to 0 bases and at J to 2 bases, leaving 3 bases not matched to a gene. The CDR3 covers 16 residues. The CDR3 loop is CASSEAMGQGNQPQHF. The CDR3 DNA follows: TGTGCCAGCAGTGAAGCGATGGGACAGGGCAATCAGCCCCAGCATTTT.